The 25 T cell receptor beta chains below all came from one sample that was sequenced in a study of blood T cell repertoires in COVID-19. Data came from immunoSEQ multiplex PCR; TCRdb stores just in-frame clones and leaves some out. Found here are about 160,000 clones, around nine tenths of them singletons; the top ten hold less than 8.5%. Source material: PBMCs or T cells enriched from blood (not recorded which). The source is a woman aged 45 to 65 who had recovered from COVID-19.

The V gene is TRBV24-1, the J gene TRBJ2-1; TRBD2 matches 10 bases. Trimming cost V 6 bases and J 4 bases; bases outside gene matches: 5. CDR3 length equals 15 residues. Germline V gene data show CDR1 as KGHDR and CDR2 as SFDVKD. The CDR3 sequence is CATSTLAGAYNEQFF. In DNA, the CDR3 is TGTGCCACCAGTACCCTAGCGGGGGCTTACAATGAGCAGTTCTTC.

The chain carries TRBV6-5 and TRBJ2-7; D possibly corresponds to TRBD1 (6 bases). In germline, CDR1 is MNHEY, CDR2 SVGAGI. The CDR3 contains 15 residues. The V and J ends lost 7 bases and 3 bases respectively, with 19 bases between them. The CDR3 nucleotides are TGTGCCAGCACCGACCGGGACACCATACACTACGAGCAGTACTTC. Translating gives CASTDRDTIHYEQYF.

The rearrangement joins TRBV24-1 to TRBJ2-7; the D gene is possibly TRBD1 (6 bases). The CDR3 is made up of 12 amino acids. V shed 7 bases and J shed 1 base, with 7 bases lying between them. CDR1 and CDR2 from the germline V gene are KGHDR and SFDVKD. The CDR3 bases are TGTGCCACCAGAGGACAGTCCTACGAGCAGTACTTC. It yields the protein CATRGQSYEQYF.

This CDR3 is CASSNAHLGTSYGYTF. DNA of the CDR3: TGTGCCAGTAGTAACGCGCATTTGGGGACATCATATGGCTACACCTTC. The gene calls are TRBV19 and TRBJ1-2, with TRBD1 as a possible D gene (6 bases). V was shortened by 4 bases and J by 5 bases, with 20 bases between the two germline ends. Germline V gives CDR1 LNHDA, CDR2 SQIVND (reference sequence). The CDR3 extends over 16 amino acids.

This clone came up a few times. V and J are TRBV6-5 and TRBJ1-6; TRBD1 agrees at 8 bases. Germline trimming cut 6 bases from V and 6 bases from J; bases unmatched to any gene: 4. The CDR3 has 14 residues. From germline, CDR1 is MNHEY and CDR2 SVGAGI. Here the CDR3 DNA reads TGTGCCAGCAGGACAGGGGTATTTAATTCACCCCTCCACTTT. It encodes CASRTGVFNSPLHF.

On this clone itself: The junction departs from the called germline gene at one end, perhaps through a read error. This chain uses TRBV7-9 with TRBJ2-5; 7 bases are shared with TRBD2. The germline V gene has CDR1 SEHNR and CDR2 FQNEAQ (reference sequence). The CDR3 loop spans 16 amino acids. The DNA of the CDR3 is TGTGCCAGCACCTTAGGCCCAGCGGGGCGGGGAGAGACCCAGTACTTC. Translation gives CASTLGPAGRGETQYF.

This chain uses TRBV19 with TRBJ2-7; D not certain. Germline V gene sequence: CDR1 LNHDA, CDR2 SQIVND (reference sequence). Trimming stripped 6 bases from V and 2 bases from J, with 20 bases between. CDR3 size: 16 residues. In DNA, the CDR3 is TGTGCCAGTAGATCCTCCGGTGCGGTGATCACCTACGAGCAGTACTTC. Protein sequence: CASRSSGAVITYEQYF.

The chain combines TRBV18 with TRBJ2-5; 8 positions match TRBD1. Germline CDR1 KGHSH, CDR2 LQKENI. Trimming at V came to 4 bases and at J to 1 base, leaving 2 bases not matched to a gene. This CDR3 comprises 14 residues. CDR3 coding DNA: TGTGCCAGCTCACGGGGACAGGTCCAAGAGACCCAGTACTTC. Protein sequence: CASSRGQVQETQYF.

The V and J genes are TRBV11-2 and TRBJ1-4, with TRBD1 as a possible D gene (6 bases). Germline V gives CDR1 SGHAT, CDR2 FQNNGV. Trimming took off 1 base at V and 8 bases at J, with 14 bases between the two ends. The CDR3 loop spans 15 amino acids. CDR3 nucleotide sequence: TGTGCCAGCAGCTTAGTCGGGGGGGCCAAAGAAAAACTGTTTTTT. Translated: CASSLVGGAKEKLFF.

This chain joins TRBV30 and TRBJ1-2; weak D call: TRBD1 (6 bases). V lost 5 bases to trimming and J lost 8 bases, with 15 bases between them. This CDR3 is built from 12 residues. CDR1 is GTSNPN, CDR2 SVGIG, per germline (reference sequence). CDR3 coding DNA: TGTGCCTGGCAATACAGGGTAGAGGGCTACACCTTC. Amino acid sequence: CAWQYRVEGYTF.

The chain has TRBV11-2 and TRBJ2-2; TRBD2 matches at 7 bases. Germline V CDR1 and CDR2: SGHAT, FQNNGV. Trimming took 3 bases from V and 6 from J; bases not matched to a gene: 7. The CDR3 consists of 15 residues. The CDR3 nucleotides read TGTGCCAGCAGCTTCCCGACTAGCAACGCCGGGGAGCTGTTTTTT. Translation gives CASSFPTSNAGELFF.

The chain recombines TRBV29-1 with TRBJ2-3; 7 nucleotides align to TRBD1. CDR1 and CDR2 from the germline V gene are SQVTM and ANQGSEA. V lost 5 bases to trimming and J lost 3 bases; unmatched junction nucleotides: 5. This CDR3 spans 13 amino acids. CDR3 protein: CSVRQGRTDTQYF. CDR3 coding DNA: TGCAGCGTTCGACAGGGTAGGACAGATACGCAGTATTTT.

As DNA, the CDR3 is TGTGCCAGCTCACGGGCCACAGGGGCGACGGATAATTCACCCCTCCACTTT. It translates to CASSRATGATDNSPLHF. This rearrangement joins TRBV18 to TRBJ1-6; TRBD1 aligns across 7 bases. The CDR3 runs to 17 residues. From germline, CDR1 is KGHSH and CDR2 LQKENI. Trimming removed 4 bases from V and 5 bases from J; junction bases left unmatched: 11.

The rearrangement uses TRBV7-6 and TRBJ2-1; weak D call: TRBD2 (5 bases). Germline values: CDR1 SGHVS, CDR2 FNYEAQ. The germline V and J ends were trimmed by 5 bases and 7 bases, with 15 bases remaining between them. CDR3 size: 14 residues. The CDR3 region has the DNA TGTGCCAGCAGCGATGCTCTGGGAGAGAATGAGCAGTTCTTC. Translating it yields CASSDALGENEQFF.

The genes are TRBV14 and TRBJ1-1; unclear D gene. The V end lost 3 bases, the J end lost 2 bases, and 10 bases lay between the germline ends. Looked up from germline, CDR1 is SGHDN and CDR2 is FVKESK. This CDR3 comprises 14 residues. CDR3 in amino acids: CASSQRSVNTEAFF. In DNA, the CDR3 is TGTGCCAGCAGCCAGCGGTCGGTAAACACTGAAGCTTTCTTT.

About this clone: The sample carries other DNA sequences with the same CDR3. The chain combines TRBV12-3 or TRBV12-4 with TRBJ1-2, with 7 bases matching TRBD1. J lost 6 bases, V lost 6 bases, and 7 bases had no gene match. The CDR3 contains 13 residues. Written as DNA, the CDR3 is TGTGCCAGCAGCCCACAGGGGCGGGATGGCTACACCTTC. Translated: CASSPQGRDGYTF.

The chain is built from TRBV7-3 and TRBJ1-6, with TRBD1 matching 7 bases. V lost 3 bases, J lost 0 bases, and 11 bases stayed unmatched. CDR3 length: 19 amino acids. The V gene's germline CDR1 is SGHTA and CDR2 FQGTGA. Written as DNA, the CDR3 is TGTGCCAGCAGCTTTGGAGGGGGCAGGGGGTTCTCCTATAATTCACCCCTCCACTTT. Protein sequence: CASSFGGGRGFSYNSPLHF.

The rearrangement links TRBV6-7 to TRBJ2-7; 10 bases line up with TRBD1. Being an ORF, TRBV6-7 has a function that is uncertain. V gave up 2 bases and J gave up 5 bases; unmatched junction bases: 12. The CDR3 sequence is 17 residues long. In DNA, the CDR3 is TGTGCCAGCAGTTACCCCCCGGGGGGGACAGGGGTACACGAGCAGTACTTC. It is translated as CASSYPPGGTGVHEQYF.

The V and J genes are TRBV2 and TRBJ1-4; TRBD1 matches at 7 bases. CDR1 is SNHLY and CDR2 is FYNNEI in the germline V gene. The CDR3 is 16 residues long. The trim removed 4 bases at V and 7 bases at J, leaving 12 bases unmatched. The CDR3 loop reads CASSAPPGTVREKLFF. The DNA for the CDR3 is TGTGCCAGCAGTGCCCCCCCCGGGACAGTTCGTGAAAAACTGTTTTTT.

The V gene is TRBV11-2, the J gene TRBJ2-7, with 7 bases identical to TRBD2. CDR3 length equals 15 residues. The J segment lost 3 bases and the V segment lost 3 bases, leaving 8 bases of the junction unmatched. Germline CDR1 SGHAT, CDR2 FQNNGV. The CDR3 loop is CASSFRTSSLYEQYF. The CDR3 DNA reads as TGTGCCAGCAGCTTTAGGACTAGTAGCCTCTACGAGCAGTACTTC.

The chain links TRBV11-2 to TRBJ1-2, with D hard to call. The CDR3 has 15 residues. Germline V gene data show CDR1 as SGHAT and CDR2 as FQNNGV. The V end lost 0 bases, the J end lost 2 bases, and 10 bases lay between the germline ends. For the CDR3, the DNA is TGTGCCAGCAGCTTAGACTACGGGGAGAACTATGGCTACACCTTC. This sequence encodes CASSLDYGENYGYTF. The entire variable domain, with the rest obtained from reference TRBV11-2 and TRBJ1-2, is as follows: EAGVAQSPRYKIIEKRQSVAFWCNPISGHATLYWYQQILGQGPKLLIQFQNNGVVDDSQLPKDRFSAERLKGVDSTLKIQPAKLEDSAVYLCASSLDYGENYGYTFGSGTRLTVV.

This clone has just a few counts. J is TRBJ2-7 and V is TRBV2, with D possibly matching TRBD2 (7 bases). The germline V and J ends were trimmed by 6 bases and 1 base, with 19 bases remaining between them. This CDR3 is built from 16 residues. The V gene's germline CDR1 is SNHLY and CDR2 FYNNEI. The CDR3 reads CASRERMGGRSYEQYF. CDR3 nucleotide sequence: TGTGCCAGCAGGGAACGGATGGGGGGGCGATCCTACGAGCAGTACTTC.

V is TRBV19 and J is TRBJ1-2; D unresolved. V lost 5 bases to trimming and J lost 2 bases, with 9 bases between them. CDR1 LNHDA and CDR2 SQIVND come from the germline V gene (reference sequence). This CDR3 is 13 amino acids long. The CDR3, as DNA: TGTGCCAGTAGTTGGCCACAAAACTATGGCTACACCTTC. Its protein product is CASSWPQNYGYTF.

The gene calls are TRBV5-4 and TRBJ2-1, with 11 bases matching TRBD1. V shed 0 bases, J shed 6 bases, and the junction held 5 bases outside the gene matches. CDR3 size: 16 residues. The germline V gene encodes CDR1 SGHNT and CDR2 YYREEE (reference sequence). CDR3 DNA: TGTGCCAGCAGCTTGGGGCGGACAGGGGGCCGCAATGAGCAGTTCTTC. It translates to CASSLGRTGGRNEQFF.

The gene calls are TRBV6-2 or TRBV6-3 and TRBJ2-1; a possible D gene is TRBD2 (5 bases). From germline, CDR1 is MNHEY and CDR2 SVGEGT. The germline V and J ends were trimmed by 5 bases and 7 bases, with 18 bases remaining between them. The CDR3 is 15 residues long. CDR3 sequence: CASSPLLEYVNEQFF. In DNA form, the CDR3 reads TGTGCCAGCAGTCCCTTACTAGAGTATGTTAATGAGCAGTTCTTC.